One sample yielded the 2 T cell receptor beta chains listed below, sequenced in a study of cytomegalovirus exposure and HLA in healthy donors. The PCR ran on 60 Vbeta and 13 Jbeta primers. Assay used: immunoSEQ multiplex PCR; TCRdb lists only in-frame clones, some missing. This sample has around 140,000 clones, with just under 75% found just once. Sequencing was done on a sample of PBMCs. The receptor source for this set is a woman younger than 30 in good health and CMV-seronegative.

The chain employs TRBV7-8 and TRBJ2-7; D may be TRBD2 (5 bases). Trimming shortened V by 5 bases and J by 7 bases, and 18 bases separated the two germline ends. The CDR3 spans 14 residues. The germline gives CDR1 SGHVS, CDR2 FQNEAQ. CDR3 amino acids: CASSTSGNSREQYF. The CDR3 DNA sequence: TGTGCCAGCAGCACATCCGGGAATTCGAGGGAGCAGTACTTC.

This chain joins TRBV7-2 and TRBJ1-1, with D uncertain. V was trimmed by 3 bases and J by 8 bases, leaving 10 bases between them. The CDR3 totals 12 residues. Per germline, CDR1 SGHTA and CDR2 FQGNSA. The CDR3 DNA reads as TGTGCCAGCAGCTTGAGGATTGGCGAAGCTTTCTTT. Translating gives CASSLRIGEAFF.